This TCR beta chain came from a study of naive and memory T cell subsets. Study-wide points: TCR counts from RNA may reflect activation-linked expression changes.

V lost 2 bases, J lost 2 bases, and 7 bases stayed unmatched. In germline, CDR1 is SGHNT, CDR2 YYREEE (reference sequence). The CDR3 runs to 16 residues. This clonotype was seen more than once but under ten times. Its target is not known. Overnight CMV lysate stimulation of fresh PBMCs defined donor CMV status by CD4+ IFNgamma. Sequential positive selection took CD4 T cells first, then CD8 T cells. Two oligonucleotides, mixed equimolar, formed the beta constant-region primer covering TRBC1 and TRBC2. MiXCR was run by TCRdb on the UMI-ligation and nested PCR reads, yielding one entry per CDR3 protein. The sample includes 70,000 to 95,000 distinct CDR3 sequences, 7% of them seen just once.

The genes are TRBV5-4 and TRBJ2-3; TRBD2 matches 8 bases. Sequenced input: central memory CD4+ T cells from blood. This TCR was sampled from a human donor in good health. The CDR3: CASSLFTSGYTDTQYF. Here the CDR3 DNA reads TGTGCCAGCAGCTTATTCACTAGCGGATACACAGATACGCAGTATTTT.